The 32 T cell receptor beta chains presented below share a single source sample, sequenced in a study of shared clonotypes between healthy human individuals. Generated by immunoSEQ multiplex PCR, the TCRdb table keeps only in-frame clones and is missing some. This table holds over 400,000 clones, 81% found once. The sequencing input was PBMCs. These receptors all stem from a woman in her thirties or forties in good health. Some clones in this sample may be carry-over from other donors' samples.

With respect to this clone: Other nucleotide sequences from this sample produce the same CDR3. The V gene is TRBV7-3, the J gene TRBJ2-3; tentative D call: TRBD2 (6 bases). Trimming took 5 bases from V and 0 from J, leaving 9 bases between them. The CDR3 totals 14 residues. Germline V CDR1 and CDR2: SGHTA, FQGTGA. The CDR3 DNA reads TGTGCCAGCAGCCCTGGGACTAGCACAGATACGCAGTATTTT. Its translation: CASSPGTSTDTQYF.

This clone was counted a few times. The CDR3 DNA reads as TGTGCCAGCAGTGAAGCTTCCTATGGCTACACCTTC. Translation: CASSEASYGYTF. This chain links TRBV2 with TRBJ1-2; D unclear. The germline V gene encodes CDR1 SNHLY and CDR2 FYNNEI. The CDR3 extends over 12 amino acids. V lost 0 bases and J lost 4, with 3 bases in between.

V usage is TRBV15 and J usage is TRBJ2-7; 8 bases line up with TRBD1. Germline V lookup: CDR1 LNHNV, CDR2 YYDKDF (reference sequence). The V segment lost 2 bases and the J segment 4 bases; nucleotides outside the gene matches: 7. This CDR3 is 15 amino acids long. CDR3 sequence: CATSRSRTGKYEQYF. CDR3 DNA: TGTGCCACCAGCAGATCCCGGACAGGGAAATACGAGCAGTACTTC.

This sequence joins TRBV7-8 and TRBJ2-3; D might be TRBD2 (5 bases). V dropped 5 bases and J dropped 1 base, with 13 bases sitting between them. Germline lookup yields CDR1 SGHVS and CDR2 FQNEAQ. This CDR3 is 15 amino acids long. CDR3 nucleotides: TGTGCCAGCAGCCTACAGAGTAGCGGCACAGATACGCAGTATTTT. Its protein product is CASSLQSSGTDTQYF. The whole variable domain, filled in from reference TRBV7-8 and TRBJ2-3, reads GAGVSQSPRYKVAKRGQDVALRCDPISGHVSLFWYQQALGQGPEFLTYFQNEAQLDKSGLPSDRFFAERPEGSVSTLKIQRTQQEDSAVYLCASSLQSSGTDTQYFGPGTRLTVL.

This chain links TRBV11-2 with TRBJ2-5; D is unresolved. Trimming took off 5 bases at V and 2 bases at J, with 12 bases between the two ends. The germline CDR1 and CDR2 sequences are SGHAT and FQNNGV. There are 14 residues in the CDR3. CDR3 bases: TGTGCCAGCAGCCCCCGGGCGTCGCAAGAGACCCAGTACTTC. It translates to CASSPRASQETQYF.

The V call is TRBV6-1, the J call TRBJ1-5, with 10 bases aligning to TRBD1. The CDR3 has 13 amino acids. Germline V gene sequence: CDR1 MNHNS, CDR2 SASEGT. J lost 6 bases, V lost 8 bases, and 4 bases had no gene match. CDR3 sequence: CASEGTGAQPQHF. CDR3 nucleotide sequence: TGTGCCAGCGAAGGGACAGGGGCTCAGCCCCAGCATTTT.

The V call is TRBV9, the J call TRBJ1-3, with D unresolved. From germline, CDR1 is SGDLS and CDR2 YYNGEE. Between the trimmed V and J ends, which lost 7 bases and 0 bases, there was a span of 8 bases. CDR3 size: 13 residues. In nucleotides, the CDR3 is TGTGCCAGCGGACTGCTCTCTGGAAACACCATATATTTT. It encodes CASGLLSGNTIYF. Full variable domain (remainder filled in from reference TRBV9 and TRBJ1-3): DSGVTQTPKHLITATGQRVTLRCSPRSGDLSVYWYQQSLDQGLQFLIQYYNGEERAKGNILERFSAQQFPDLHSELNLSSLELGDSALYFCASGLLSGNTIYFGEGSWLTVV.

As concerns this clone: At one end the junction does not follow the germline gene, possibly because of a read error. V is TRBV6-1 and J is TRBJ2-7, with D possibly matching TRBD2 (6 bases). CDR1 and CDR2 (germline): MNHNS, SASEGT. The CDR3 covers 15 residues. The CDR3 sequence: CASGEGSGSMYERYF. In DNA, the CDR3 is TGTGCCAGCGGCGAGGGTAGCGGTAGTATGTACGAGCGGTACTTC.

This clone was seen more than once but under ten times. A far larger clone is off by one base, so a read error is likely. The chain carries TRBV30 and TRBJ2-7; no firm D call. The germline V and J ends were trimmed by 1 base and 0 bases, with 16 bases remaining between them. The V gene's germline CDR1 is GTSNPN and CDR2 SVGIG (reference sequence). The length of the CDR3 is 16 residues. The CDR3 coding sequence is TGTGCCTGGAGTGCCTTGACATGGGTCTACTCCTACGAGCAGTACTTC. Its translation: CAWSALTWVYSYEQYF.

The chain uses TRBV11-2 and TRBJ1-2; unclear D gene. V dropped 3 bases and J dropped 3 bases, with 8 bases sitting between them. The germline V gene has CDR1 SGHAT and CDR2 FQNNGV. This CDR3 region has 13 residues. The CDR3 bases are TGTGCCAGCAGCTTGATAAACTACTATGGCTACACCTTC. The encoded protein is CASSLINYYGYTF.

The chain recombines TRBV28 with TRBJ2-5, with a weak D call TRBD2 (5 bases). The ends were cut back, 5 bases at V and 7 bases at J, with 14 bases in the middle. The CDR3 loop spans 13 amino acids. CDR1 is MDHEN and CDR2 is SYDVKM in the germline V gene. The DNA of the CDR3 is TGTGCCAGCAGTAGAGCGGACCTAAGGACCCAGTACTTC. Translation gives CASSRADLRTQYF. Using reference TRBV28 and TRBJ2-5 for the parts outside the CDR3, the full variable domain is DVKVTQSSRYLVKRTGEKVFLECVQDMDHENMFWYRQDPGLGLRLIYFSYDVKMKEKGDIPEGYSVSREKKERFSLILESASTNQTSMYLCASSRADLRTQYFGPGTRLLVL.

This clone was seen just once. V gene TRBV4-1 combines with J gene TRBJ2-7, with TRBD2 matching over 7 bases. The ends lost 2 bases at V and 2 bases at J; junction bases unmatched: 6. The germline V gene has CDR1 MGHRA and CDR2 YSYEKL. This CDR3 is 15 amino acids long. The CDR3 coding sequence is TGCGCCAGCAGCCAAACCCCTAGCGGAGCCTACGAGCAGTACTTC. It encodes CASSQTPSGAYEQYF.

The genes are TRBV7-8 and TRBJ1-2; D is perhaps TRBD1 (5 bases). The CDR3 covers 16 residues. V was pared by 2 bases and J by 5 bases, with 18 bases between. Germline lookup yields CDR1 SGHVS and CDR2 FQNEAQ. CDR3 bases: TGTGCCAGCAGCTTACGGGACTCGGCCGCTAGATATGGCTACACCTTC. Protein sequence: CASSLRDSAARYGYTF.

This clone was picked up many times. Other DNA sequences of this sample code for an identical CDR3. The chain links TRBV4-2 to TRBJ2-5; a weak D match, TRBD1 (6 bases). The CDR3 length is 15 residues. Germline values: CDR1 LGHNA, CDR2 YNFKEQ. Deletions cut 1 base from V and 5 bases from J, with 14 bases between. The CDR3 region is CASSQAVRGYETQYF. The CDR3 DNA reads as TGTGCCAGCAGCCAAGCCGTTAGGGGGTACGAGACCCAGTACTTC.

The J gene is TRBJ2-7, the V gene TRBV7-8, with D hard to call. Germline CDR1 and CDR2: SGHVS and FQNEAQ. V was pared by 0 bases and J by 2 bases, with 8 bases between. This CDR3 has 14 residues. The CDR3 is CASSLAPVTYEQYF. Here the CDR3 DNA reads TGTGCCAGCAGCTTAGCACCAGTTACCTACGAGCAGTACTTC.

This clone was seen a single time. This sequence is one base from a far larger clone and is likely a read error. The CDR3 reads CAATSRTAEQYF. CDR3 sequence (DNA): TGTGCCGCCACTAGCAGGACGGCCGAGCAGTACTTC. The chain carries TRBV12-1 and TRBJ2-7; TRBD2, the table's D call, lacks a check against the DNA. TRBV12-1 is shown as a pseudogene. The CDR3 covers 12 residues.

The rearrangement uses TRBV28 and TRBJ2-3; no clear D. The CDR3 runs to 12 residues. V lost 6 bases, J lost 8 bases, and 12 bases lay in between. Germline V gene data show CDR1 as MDHEN and CDR2 as SYDVKM. The chain's CDR3 is CASRAEAGTQYF. In DNA, the CDR3 is TGTGCCAGCAGAGCCGAAGCCGGTACGCAGTATTTT.

In the case of this clone: A read error may explain this, as a much larger clone is one base away. Other DNA sequences in the same sample also yield this CDR3. This rearrangement joins TRBV29-1 to TRBJ1-2; D is uncertain. Germline V CDR1 and CDR2: SQVTM, ANQGSEA. CDR3 length: 11 residues. Written as DNA, the CDR3 is TGCAGCGAGTCCTCAAACTATGGCTACATCTTT. Encoded protein: CSESSNYGYIF.

The table lists this clone with a count of one. Being one base from a much bigger clone, this may be a read error. This specimen includes other DNA sequences encoding the same CDR3. The rearrangement joins TRBV28 to TRBJ2-1; no reliable D call. Germline loops: CDR1 MDHEN, CDR2 SYDVKM. V lost 6 bases and J 5 bases, leaving 5 bases between the germline ends. This CDR3 spans 11 amino acids. The CDR3 sequence is CASSLNNEQFF. CDR3 DNA sequence: TGTGCCAGCAGCCTTAACAATGAGCAGTTCTTC.

The V and J genes are TRBV7-8 and TRBJ1-5; 9 bases fit TRBD1. Trimming at V came to 4 bases and at J to 0 bases, leaving 4 bases not matched to a gene. Germline V CDR1 and CDR2: SGHVS, FQNEAQ. The length of the CDR3 is 16 residues. The CDR3 region has the DNA TGTGCCAGCAGCTCCGGGACAGGGAATAGCAATCAGCCCCAGCATTTT. Amino acids: CASSSGTGNSNQPQHF.

This chain uses TRBV9 with TRBJ2-3; no clear D. The ends were cut back, 1 base at V and 3 bases at J, with 12 bases in the middle. The CDR3 runs 15 residues. Looked up from germline, CDR1 is SGDLS and CDR2 is YYNGEE. The CDR3 loop is CASSVLWKWTDTQYF. CDR3 in DNA: TGTGCCAGCAGCGTACTTTGGAAGTGGACAGATACGCAGTATTTT. Full variable domain (rest looked up from reference TRBV9 and TRBJ2-3): DSGVTQTPKHLITATGQRVTLRCSPRSGDLSVYWYQQSLDQGLQFLIQYYNGEERAKGNILERFSAQQFPDLHSELNLSSLELGDSALYFCASSVLWKWTDTQYFGPGTRLTVL.

V is TRBV4-2 and J is TRBJ2-3, with D possibly matching TRBD1 (6 bases). Germline V gene data show CDR1 as LGHNA and CDR2 as YNFKEQ. The V gene lost 4 bases and the J gene lost 6 bases, with 20 bases spanning the gap. This CDR3 has 16 residues. CDR3 in amino acids: CASSLETGENDDTQYF. DNA for the CDR3: TGTGCCAGCAGCCTAGAGACAGGAGAAAACGACGATACGCAGTATTTT.

This sequence joins TRBV6-1 and TRBJ2-5, with no clear D. Trimming stripped 2 bases from V and 2 bases from J, with 12 bases between. Germline CDR1 is MNHNS and CDR2 is SASEGT. This CDR3 spans 15 amino acids. CDR3: CASSEITLRQETQYF. The DNA of the CDR3 is TGTGCCAGCAGTGAAATAACACTGAGGCAAGAGACCCAGTACTTC.

The chain links TRBV7-2 to TRBJ1-2, with 9 bases identical to TRBD1. V gave up 5 bases and J gave up 5 bases; unmatched junction bases: 6. Germline V lookup: CDR1 SGHTA, CDR2 FQGNSA. The CDR3 runs to 14 residues. CDR3 protein: CASSRMGQGYGYTF. The DNA of the CDR3 is TGTGCCAGCAGCCGTATGGGACAGGGTTATGGCTACACCTTC.

V and J are TRBV4-3 and TRBJ2-1, with 10 nucleotides matching TRBD1. The J segment lost 7 bases and the V segment lost 0 bases, leaving 9 bases of the junction unmatched. This CDR3 has 17 residues. Germline lookup yields CDR1 LGHNA and CDR2 YSLEER. As DNA, the CDR3 is TGCGCCAGCAGCCAAGATCTTCGACAGGGGGCTTGGAATGAGCAGTTCTTC. Translation: CASSQDLRQGAWNEQFF.

The chain links TRBV7-9 to TRBJ2-6; D uncertain. Trimming removed 4 bases from V and 0 bases from J, with 10 bases in between. The CDR3 extends over 16 amino acids. Germline lookup yields CDR1 SEHNR and CDR2 FQNEAQ (reference sequence). CDR3 in DNA: TGTGCCAGCAGCTCCTGGACGAGCTCTGGGGCCAACGTCCTGACTTTC. Amino acids: CASSSWTSSGANVLTF.

J is TRBJ2-7 and V is TRBV10-2, with TRBD1 identical over 7 bases. CDR1 and CDR2 from the germline V gene are WSHSY and SAAADI. The V and J ends lost 8 bases and 2 bases, in that order; junction bases with no gene match: 3. The CDR3 totals 12 residues. The CDR3 region has the DNA TGCGCCAGCTGGGACAGCCCCTACGAGCAGTACTTC. This translates into CASWDSPYEQYF.

The chain employs TRBV7-2 and TRBJ1-5; D is unresolved. Germline assignment: CDR1 SGHTA and CDR2 FQGNSA. The CDR3 consists of 12 residues. Trimming took 5 bases from V and 3 from J, leaving 5 bases between them. The CDR3 DNA follows: TGTGCCAGCAGCCGGGACAATCAGCCCCAGCATTTT. Translated, it gives CASSRDNQPQHF.

The V gene is TRBV25-1, the J gene TRBJ2-2; the match to TRBD2 covers 7 bases. V gave up 2 bases and J gave up 6 bases; unmatched junction bases: 9. This CDR3 has 16 residues. The germline V gene encodes CDR1 MGHDK and CDR2 SYGVNS. CDR3 nucleotide sequence: TGTGCCAGCAGTGAAAGTGGCGGGAGCTTGGCCGGGGAGCTGTTTTTT. This sequence encodes CASSESGGSLAGELFF.

About this clone itself: A far larger clone lies a single base away; this is likely a read error. In DNA form, the CDR3 reads TGCGCCAGCAGTGACCACATACAGCCCCAGCATTTT. It specifies CASSDHIQPQHF. The chain combines TRBV10-2 with TRBJ1-5; the D is unclear. Trimming left V 3 bases short and J 7 bases short, with 7 bases between. Germline CDR1 reads WSHSY; CDR2 reads SAAADI. The CDR3 consists of 12 residues.

To note about this clone: With a far larger clone one base away, a read error is the likely cause. Other DNA sequences in the sample encode the same CDR3. The chain uses TRBV11-2 and TRBJ1-1, with 8 bases matching TRBD1. Germline V gene data show CDR1 as SGHAT and CDR2 as FQNNGV. The CDR3 consists of 14 residues. The CDR3 is CASSLVSQGAEAFF. For the CDR3, the DNA is TGTGCTAGCAGCTTAGTCTCACAGGGGGCTGAAGCTTTCTTT.

The gene calls are TRBV25-1 and TRBJ2-7; 8 positions agree with TRBD1. J gave up 1 base and V 4 bases, and 3 bases lay outside the gene matches. The CDR3 contains 14 residues. The V gene's germline CDR1 is MGHDK and CDR2 SYGVNS. In nucleotides, the CDR3 is TGTGCCAGCAGTGGAGGACAGGGTTCCTACGAGCAGTACTTC. As protein: CASSGGQGSYEQYF.